One and the same sample provided the 3 T cell receptor beta chains below, sequenced in a study of T cells after posttransplantation cyclophosphamide. Clones were read by immunoSEQ multiplex PCR, and TCRdb kept only the in-frame ones, dropping some. The profile shows more than 9,000 clones, about nine tenths of them singletons. Treatment was busulfan-fludarabine conditioning, a marrow graft, and cyclophosphamide on days +3 and +4. The sample was CD4+ T cells sorted from PBMCs, taken after allogeneic stem cell transplant with posttransplant cyclophosphamide. The receptors originated from a male patient aged 25 to 39 who received an allogeneic stem cell transplant from a related donor, was CMV-positive, and had acute GVHD only. Some of the T cells might come from the graft donor.

This clone has just a few counts. The chain employs TRBV29-1 and TRBJ2-6, with D unresolved. The CDR3 has 15 residues. Germline-derived CDR1 and CDR2 are SQVTM and ANQGSEA. V was shortened by 3 bases and J by 0 bases, with 9 bases between the two germline ends. DNA of the CDR3: TGCAGCGTTGACTTTCATAGCTCTGGGGCCAACGTCCTGACTTTC. Its protein product is CSVDFHSSGANVLTF.

Note on this clone: This likely stems from a read error, as it lies one base from a far larger clone. The final CDR3 position lacks the conserved phenylalanine or tryptophan, pointing to a likely read error. The chain joins TRBV29-1 to TRBJ1-4; a weak D match, TRBD1 (6 bases). The germline gives CDR1 SQVTM, CDR2 ANQGSEA. V was cut by 4 bases and J by 8 bases, with 14 bases left in between. The CDR3 sequence is 13 residues long. The CDR3 protein is CSVAISGDEKLFS. In DNA, the CDR3 is TGCAGCGTTGCGATATCAGGGGACGAAAAACTGTTTTCT.

The genes are TRBV6-6 and TRBJ2-5; 9 nucleotides line up with TRBD1. CDR1 and CDR2 (germline): MNHNY, SVGAGI (reference sequence). The V segment lost 6 bases and the J segment 1 base; nucleotides outside the gene matches: 6. CDR3 length equals 15 residues. In DNA form, the CDR3 reads TGTGCCAGCAGGGAACAGGGGGCGACCCAAGAGACCCAGTACTTC. Encoded protein: CASREQGATQETQYF.